A single sample gave rise to the 9 T cell receptor beta chains below, sequenced in a study of CD8+ T cells in alopecia areata. Treatment described: oral pan-JAK inhibitor, 5-10 mg twice daily. cDNA prepared by RNA extraction and subsequent reverse transcription served as the template for sequencing. Profiled with immunoSEQ multiplex PCR; TCRdb holds only in-frame clones, not every one. The table records approximately 180,000 clones, 50% to 75% of them present only once. Sequencing used CD4+ T cells sorted from blood, obtained at week 56, from a patient treated with tofacitinib. The receptors were sampled from a human donor with alopecia areata.

The rearrangement links TRBV7-9 to TRBJ1-6; TRBD1 matches at 7 bases. V shed 3 bases and J 8 bases; nucleotides not matched to a gene: 13. Germline V gives CDR1 SEHNR, CDR2 FQNEAQ (reference sequence). The CDR3 loop spans 17 amino acids. The CDR3 bases are TGTGCCAGCAGCTTTGGAGGGACAGCCACGTCTTATTCACCCCTCCACTTT. Translated, it gives CASSFGGTATSYSPLHF. Variable domain in full (rest from reference TRBV7-9 and TRBJ1-6): DTGVSQNPRHKITKRGQNVTFRCDPISEHNRLYWYRQTLGQGPEFLTYFQNEAQLEKSRLLSDRFSAERPKGSFSTLEIQRTEQGDSAMYLCASSFGGTATSYSPLHFGNGTRLTVT.

This clone was recorded a few times. V usage is TRBV2 and J usage is TRBJ2-7; D call uncertain. There are 11 residues in the CDR3. The germline gives CDR1 SNHLY, CDR2 FYNNEI. V lost 7 bases, J lost 4 bases, and 8 bases lay in between. CDR3 region: CASIVGYEQYF. The CDR3 bases are TGTGCCAGCATCGTCGGGTACGAGCAGTACTTC.

This rearrangement joins TRBV2 to TRBJ1-6; D may be TRBD1 (6 bases). Germline values: CDR1 SNHLY, CDR2 FYNNEI. The V end lost 5 bases, the J end lost 7 bases, and 12 bases lay between the germline ends. The CDR3 length is 14 residues. DNA for the CDR3: TGTGCCAGCAGTTTGGACAGAAGGAATTCACCCCTCCACTTT. Protein product: CASSLDRRNSPLHF. Combining the CDR3 with reference TRBV2 and TRBJ1-6 gives the whole variable domain EPEVTQTPSHQVTQMGQEVILRCVPISNHLYFYWYRQILGQKVEFLVSFYNNEISEKSEIFDDQFSVERPDGSNFTLKIRSTKLEDSAMYFCASSLDRRNSPLHFGNGTRLTVT.

A few counts support this clone. This chain links TRBV18 with TRBJ1-5; D is perhaps TRBD1 (6 bases). Germline CDR1 is KGHSH and CDR2 is LQKENI. The CDR3 consists of 17 residues. Trimming took off 3 bases at V and 1 base at J, with 16 bases between the two ends. CDR3 nucleotides: TGTGCCAGCTCACCGGGATTAATAGGGGGGAGCAATCAGCCCCAGCATTTT. Translating it yields CASSPGLIGGSNQPQHF.

The chain uses TRBV19 and TRBJ2-5; no definite D call. V gave up 5 bases and J gave up 2 bases, with 12 bases separating them. CDR3 length equals 14 residues. Germline loops: CDR1 LNHDA, CDR2 SQIVND (reference sequence). Written as DNA, the CDR3 is TGTGCCAGTAGTGGTTCAGCGAAGCAAGAGACCCAGTACTTC. Protein product: CASSGSAKQETQYF.

The chain has TRBV30 and TRBJ2-6; D uncertain. Trimming removed 1 base from V and 0 bases from J, with 10 bases in between. Germline lookup yields CDR1 GTSNPN and CDR2 SVGIG (reference sequence). CDR3 length: 16 residues. The CDR3 sequence: CAWSAVGPSGANVLTF. DNA of the CDR3: TGTGCCTGGAGTGCGGTAGGGCCCTCTGGGGCCAACGTCCTGACTTTC.

The V call is TRBV10-3, the J call TRBJ2-1; 11 bases match TRBD2. This CDR3 has 15 residues. J gave up 6 bases and V 6 bases, and 7 bases lay outside the gene matches. Germline values: CDR1 ENHRY, CDR2 SYGVKD. In DNA, the CDR3 is TGTGCCATCAGCCTAAATAGCGGGGGGGCCAATGAGCAGTTCTTC. It translates to CAISLNSGGANEQFF.

This clone was detected once. The chain links TRBV4-2 to TRBJ1-6; 7 bases are a match to TRBD1. V lost 0 bases, J lost 7 bases, and 6 bases stayed unmatched. There are 16 residues in the CDR3. Germline-derived CDR1 and CDR2 are LGHNA and YNFKEQ. DNA of the CDR3: TGTGCCAGCAGCCAAGAGCTGACAGGGCTCAATTCACCCCTCCACTTT. Its protein product is CASSQELTGLNSPLHF.

This chain connects TRBV6-5 to TRBJ2-7; tentatively, D is TRBD1 or TRBD2 (5 bases each). Between the trimmed V and J ends, which lost 6 bases and 3 bases, there was a span of 18 bases. The V gene's germline CDR1 is MNHEY and CDR2 SVGAGI. This CDR3 region has 15 residues. The CDR3 bases are TGTGCCAGCAGCCCCCGGGACGCTGGGGGCTACGAGCAGTACTTC. Its protein product is CASSPRDAGGYEQYF.